This TCR beta chain was recorded in a study of T-cell reconstitution after alpha-beta-depleted transplantation in children. V lost 4 bases, J lost 2 bases, and 19 bases lay in between. CDR1 LGHNA and CDR2 YSLEER come from the germline V gene. The CDR3 covers 17 residues. As it was prepared, the TCRbeta library received unique molecular identifiers. MiXCR, run by TCRdb on the PCR reads, gives a single entry per CDR3 protein. The data hold roughly 420,000 distinct CDR3 sequences, with roughly 15% observed a single time. This clonotype occurred a few times. Sequencing used PBMCs, mostly from graft donor cells, obtained 360 days after TCRalphabeta/CD19-depleted stem cell transplant. The receptor's source is a boy in the first two years of life who had a stem cell transplant for Wiskott-Aldrich syndrome, so the T cells may come from the graft donor. The chain links TRBV4-3 to TRBJ2-3; D unclear. The CDR3: CASSRTKNWRITDTQYF. Written as DNA, the CDR3 is TGCGCCAGCAGCCGCACTAAAAACTGGAGAATCACAGATACGCAGTATTTT.